This T cell receptor (beta chain) is drawn from a study of graft-versus-host responses after intestinal transplantation (dated by TCRdb to the early 2020s). Background for the entire study: Multivisceral, liver-intestinal, or isolated intestinal transplants were received by the recipients. Anti-thymocyte globulin induction was given to all recipients, followed by maintenance tacrolimus and steroids for two to three years. After intestinal transplantation, graft-versus-host and host-versus-graft alloreactive T cell clones were followed in the graft, circulation and bone marrow using bulk TCR-beta CDR3 sequencing. Alloreactive clones were identified by sequencing pre-transplant mixed lymphocyte reaction products and comparing these products with unstimulated pre-transplant donor and recipient T cells. A cohort of about 26 intestinal transplant recipients, including one retransplant, was enrolled, and 3 patients lacking pretransplant specimens were excluded. Donor T cell macrochimerism was defined as a peak of at least 4% donor T cells among recipient peripheral blood mononuclear cells. Rather than being sequenced by the commercial service, samples from a few later patients were sequenced in-house on an Illumina MiSeq and processed with MiXCR.

Library generation was performed with the immunoSEQ multiplex PCR assay. Adaptive Biotechnologies carried out high-throughput TCR-beta CDR3 sequencing of genomic DNA for most patients. Per the original workflow: Adaptive's ImmunoSEQ software was the source of the TCR sequencing data for 15 to 20 patients, while a few other patients were processed with MiXCR and VDJtools. CDR3 nucleotide sequences shared between donor and recipient were removed because the origin of such sequences could not be assigned. At least 2-fold expansion over unstimulated cells and a minimum CFSE-low frequency of 0.002% (template counts) or 0.001% (read counts) were required for clones to be classified as alloreactive. A clone was considered mappable if detected in the sequenced pre-transplant spleen, lymph node, or MLR CFSE-low populations of the donor or recipient. The cumulative frequency of alloreactive clones was calculated as a percentage of all sequences, weighted by copy number. TCRdb stores this immuneACCESS table with in-frame sequences only. Part of the clones is absent; in the studies checked, under half of the shortfall reflects unresolved V genes, and no reason is known for the rest. For V, J and clone size, that table is used; D and trimming come from the DNA. The sample records 15,000 to 20,000 clones, 65% to 90% of which are singletons. 3.5% to 4% of the sample comes from the top ten.

Intraepithelial and lamina propria lymphocytes were isolated from graft specimens using dithiothreitol, EDTA incubations and collagenase D digestion. Bulk TCR-beta sequencing was performed on serial intestinal graft biopsy specimens collected as late as 600 days after transplant. A note on this clone: Its antigen is currently not known. Since no conserved phenylalanine or tryptophan closes the CDR3, a read error is the likely cause. It is unclear where the CDR3 begins or ends on the DNA, so no DNA is shown, and the CDR3 is as TCRdb lists it.

Study-wide conclusions, independent of this receptor: Early after transplant, declines in HvG clones were associated with peak levels of circulating GvH clones. Patients with donor T cell macrochimerism had high GvH to HvG T cell clonal ratios in their allografts. GvH clones were detected in recipient bone marrow, and some of these GvH clones were observed earlier in ileal mucosa or blood, consistent with an intestinal mucosal origin. The relatively low number and heterogeneity of intestinal transplant patients limited the conclusions.

Counting both end residues, the CDR3 totals 12 amino acids. CDR1 and CDR2, per the germline V gene (reference sequence), are WNHNN and SYGVQD. The chain is assembled from TRBV10-1 and TRBJ2-6; no DNA check was done on the table's D call, TRBD1. The TCR sequence derives from a human patient who received an intestinal transplant, so some T cells may come from the graft donor. Sequences were derived from ileum tissue, sampled around 580 days after intestinal transplantation. The CDR3 protein: CASSYPRDSPIG.